This is a list of T cell receptor beta chains from one sample in a study of T cell changes during pregnancy in multiple sclerosis. Measured with immunoSEQ multiplex PCR; TCRdb has only the in-frame clones, and not every one. Here the sample spans about 38,000 clones, over 90% being singletons. This sample comprised CD4+ T cells from peripheral blood mononuclear cells, obtained after pregnancy. The receptors derive from a female donor in good health, enrolled as a control in a pregnancy study. The CDR3 runs from the conserved cysteine through the conserved F or W. D genes are given only for firm matches. The size entry is marked missing in some rows and otherwise reads once, few, many or a size class.

D gene	clone size	V gene	J gene	CDR3 DNA	CDR3 protein
TRBD2	NA	TRBV4-3	TRBJ2-7	TGCGCCAGCAGCCAAGACGGGGGGGCCTACGAGCAGTACTTC	CASSQDGGAYEQYF
TRBD2	NA	TRBV14	TRBJ2-1	TGTGCCAGCAGCCTACACCACGAGCGGGGGGGCCTATATGAGCAGTTCTTC	CASSLHHERGGLYEQFF
TRBD2	NA	TRBV10-3	TRBJ2-7	TGTGCCATCAGTGGGACCTGGGGACTAGCAAACTACGAGCAGTACTTC	CAISGTWGLANYEQYF
TRBD1	NA	TRBV19	TRBJ2-3	TGTGCCAGTAGTATAGCTGGGACCGGGACAGCTAGCACAGATACGCAGTATTTT	CASSIAGTGTASTDTQYF
TRBD2	NA	TRBV5-6	TRBJ2-1	TGTGCCAGCATCCTCGCTAGCGGGAGGGCCCACAATGAGCAGTTCTTC	CASILASGRAHNEQFF
NA	NA	TRBV15	TRBJ1-5	TGTGCCACCAGCAGGACAGCAATGCCAACTAATCAGCCCCAGCATTTT	CATSRTAMPTNQPQHF
NA	NA	TRBV9	TRBJ1-4	TGTGCCAGCAGCCTTGGAGGGGCTAATGAAAAACTGTTTTTT	CASSLGGANEKLFF
NA	NA	TRBV6-5	TRBJ2-2	TGTGCCAGCAGTGGGCGGGTCACCGGGGAGCTGTTTTTT	CASSGRVTGELFF
NA	NA	TRBV4-1	TRBJ2-3	TGCGCCAGCAGCCAAGGGACTCTCGCTAGAGCAGATACGCAGTATTTT	CASSQGTLARADTQYF
NA	NA	TRBV27	TRBJ2-6	TGTGCCAGCAGTTTAGGACTGTCTGGGGCCAACGTCCTGACTTTC	CASSLGLSGANVLTF
TRBD1	NA	TRBV30	TRBJ2-7	TGTGCCTGGAGGACAGGGTCGCGGAACGAGCAGTACTTC	CAWRTGSRNEQYF
NA	once	TRBV27	TRBJ1-2	TGTGCCAGCTCACACGCAGGGGCAGGCTATGGCTACACCTTC	CASSHAGAGYGYTF
TRBD2	NA	TRBV6-5	TRBJ2-1	TGTGCCAGCAGTCAGGGACTAGCGGGATCTAATGAGCAGTTCTTC	CASSQGLAGSNEQFF
NA	NA	TRBV27	TRBJ1-1	TGTGCCAGCAACCTACAGGAAGGGACTGAAGCTTTCTTT	CASNLQEGTEAFF
NA	NA	TRBV5-1	TRBJ1-1	TGCGCCAGCAGCTTGGCCCGGTTAGCGGGGGGGGACACTGAAGCTTTCTTT	CASSLARLAGGDTEAFF
TRBD2	NA	TRBV9	TRBJ2-1	TGTGCCAGCAGCGGCGGGACTAGCGGTTACAATGAGCAGTTCTTC	CASSGGTSGYNEQFF
NA	NA	TRBV19	TRBJ1-5	TGTGCCAGTAGTATCGGGATAATAGGGGGTCAGCCCCAGCATTTT	CASSIGIIGGQPQHF
NA	medium-sized	TRBV14	TRBJ2-1	TGTGCCAGCAGCCAAGATGGAGGGCTTGCCAACAATGAGCAGTTCTTC	CASSQDGGLANNEQFF
NA	NA	TRBV19	TRBJ2-7	TGTGCCAGTAGTCCAACCGACAGGAGCTCCTACGAGCAGTACTTC	CASSPTDRSSYEQYF
NA	NA	TRBV7-8	TRBJ1-1	TGTGCCAGCAGCTTAGCGTTCAGGGTCAGCCCGAACACTGAAGCTTTCTTT	CASSLAFRVSPNTEAFF
TRBD1	NA	TRBV18	TRBJ2-7	TGTGCCAGCTCACCACTCGGGACAGGGGTCCGGGAGCAGTACTTC	CASSPLGTGVREQYF
NA	NA	TRBV9	TRBJ2-5	TGTGCCAGCAGCGCCAGGATCCAAGAGACCCAGTACTTC	CASSARIQETQYF
TRBD2	NA	TRBV6-5	TRBJ2-1	TGTGCCAGCAGGCCTAGCGGGGGCTACAATGAGCAGTTCTTC	CASRPSGGYNEQFF
NA	NA	TRBV25-1	TRBJ2-2	TGTGCCAGCAGTGAGGTAGTGACCGGGGAGCTGTTTTTT	CASSEVVTGELFF
TRBD2	NA	TRBV28	TRBJ2-7	TGTGCCAGCATTCCTTCCGCCGGGACTAGCGGGAGTAAGAGCTACGAGCAGTACTTC	CASIPSAGTSGSKSYEQYF
TRBD2	NA	TRBV5-1	TRBJ2-3	TGCGCCAGCAGCTTGGCTCTAGCGGGGACTAGCACAGATACGCAGTATTTT	CASSLALAGTSTDTQYF